The 17 T cell receptor beta chains below come from one sample, sequenced in a study of T cell repertoires in cytomegalovirus infection. What these receptors recognize is not known. TCRdb used MiXCR to reprocess the reads, holding one entry per CDR3 protein. There are 650,000 to 900,000 distinct CDR3 sequences in the sample; about 28% occur only once, and approximately 14% lies in the top ten. Sequenced material: cultured CD8+ T cells from PBMCs, taken from culture after CMV antigen stimulation. Receptor source: a human donor in good health (CMV status not recorded). Some clones in this sample may be carry-over from other donors' samples.

This clonotype has a handful of counts. The genes are TRBV6-2 or TRBV6-3 and TRBJ1-6, with D possibly being TRBD1 (6 bases). The CDR3 totals 17 residues. CDR1 MNHEY and CDR2 SVGEGT come from the germline V gene. With 2 bases removed from V and 5 bases from J, the gap between germline ends came to 16 bases. For the CDR3, the DNA is TGTGCCAGCAGTTACCTACAGTTACAGGGCGATAATTCACCCCTCCACTTT. It yields the protein CASSYLQLQGDNSPLHF.

This clonotype has just a few counts. The rearrangement uses TRBV14 and TRBJ1-2; D is unclear. The CDR3 length is 16 residues. Germline lookup yields CDR1 SGHDN and CDR2 FVKESK. The V end was cut by 5 bases, the J end by 1 base, with 17 bases between. DNA of the CDR3: TGTGCCAGCAGCAGAACATCGGTGCCGGTTAACTATGGCTACACCTTC. Protein: CASSRTSVPVNYGYTF.

This clonotype has a handful of counts. The rearrangement links TRBV4-3 to TRBJ2-3; 7 positions agree with TRBD2. The germline V gene has CDR1 LGHNA and CDR2 YSLEER. The CDR3 runs 17 residues. The trim removed 1 base at V and 4 bases at J, leaving 11 bases unmatched. DNA for the CDR3: TGCGCCAGCAGCCAAGCGCACGTCTCAGCGGGGTCAGATACGCAGTATTTT. Amino acids: CASSQAHVSAGSDTQYF.

The chain combines TRBV4-3 with TRBJ1-6, with 9 positions matching TRBD1. Looked up from germline, CDR1 is LGHNA and CDR2 is YSLEER. J lost 9 bases, V lost 4 bases, and 7 bases had no gene match. The CDR3 sequence is 15 residues long. The CDR3 coding sequence is TGCGCCAGCAGCCGAGCACAGGGGGCGGGTTCACCCCTCCACTTT. It specifies CASSRAQGAGSPLHF.

The chain uses TRBV7-9 and TRBJ2-7, with D tentatively TRBD2 (7 bases). Germline CDR1 SEHNR, CDR2 FQNEAQ (reference sequence). The CDR3 consists of 18 residues. V was trimmed by 4 bases and J by 7 bases, leaving 29 bases between them. Written as DNA, the CDR3 is TGTGCCAGCAGCTCCCCAGGTGACGGGGGGCCTAGGAATCGAGAGCAGTACGTC. Translated, it gives CASSSPGDGGPRNREQYV.

The gene calls are TRBV12-3 or TRBV12-4 and TRBJ2-2; 7 bases map to TRBD2. This CDR3 has 12 residues. The trim removed 8 bases at V and 7 bases at J, leaving 4 bases unmatched. CDR3 nucleotides: TGTGCCAGCGAGCGGGGTCACGGGGAGCTGTTTTTT. Translating it yields CASERGHGELFF.

The sample holds many counts of this clonotype. In DNA, the CDR3 is TGTGCCAGCAGCGAACTACCGACTAGCTCCTACGAGCAGTACTTC. Amino acid sequence: CASSELPTSSYEQYF. The chain joins TRBV7-2 to TRBJ2-7; a weak D match, TRBD2 (6 bases). The CDR3 totals 15 residues. Deletions cut 5 bases from V and 0 bases from J, with 14 bases between. Germline values: CDR1 SGHTA, CDR2 FQGNSA.

This chain uses TRBV6-5 with TRBJ2-2; 11 nucleotides align to TRBD2. J gave up 7 bases and V 6 bases, and 4 bases lay outside the gene matches. In germline, CDR1 is MNHEY, CDR2 SVGAGI. This CDR3 region has 14 residues. CDR3 amino acids: CASRTTSGDGELFF. For the CDR3, the DNA is TGTGCCAGCAGGACGACTAGCGGGGACGGGGAGCTGTTTTTT.

This clonotype was seen more than once but under ten times. DNA for the CDR3: TGTGCCAGTCCCCCCGGGACAGGGGCCTACGAGCAGTACGTC. Its translation: CASPPGTGAYEQYV. The chain combines TRBV19 with TRBJ2-7, with 10 nucleotides matching TRBD1. Losses at the gene ends were 8 bases for V and 2 bases for J; bases not matched to a gene: 6. Germline assignment: CDR1 LNHDA and CDR2 SQIVND (reference sequence). The length of the CDR3 is 14 residues.

This clonotype was counted a few times. The rearrangement links TRBV7-6 to TRBJ1-2, with 8 bases fitting TRBD1. There are 14 residues in the CDR3. The germline gives CDR1 SGHVS, CDR2 FNYEAQ. After removal of 6 bases from V and 4 bases from J, the junction contained 7 bases not matched to a gene. CDR3 protein: CASRTRTGSYGYTF. In DNA, the CDR3 is TGTGCCAGCAGAACCCGGACAGGGAGCTATGGCTACACCTTC.

Only one count was recorded for this clonotype. The J gene is TRBJ2-6, the V gene TRBV7-9; D is unresolved. From germline, CDR1 is SEHNR and CDR2 FQNEAQ (reference sequence). The CDR3 covers 16 residues. Trimming pared 1 base from V and 0 bases from J, leaving 7 bases between. DNA of the CDR3: TGTGCCAGCAGCTTAGTAGCCGTCTCTGGGGCCAACGTCCTGACTTTC. Encoded protein: CASSLVAVSGANVLTF.

DNA of the CDR3: TGTGCCAGTACTCATAGGGCGGCCTCAGGCCAGCCCCAGCATTTT. This gives the protein CASTHRAASGQPQHF. The chain has TRBV19 and TRBJ1-5; D call uncertain. The CDR3 has 15 amino acids. Germline lookup yields CDR1 LNHDA and CDR2 SQIVND (reference sequence). With 7 bases removed from V and 7 bases from J, the gap between germline ends came to 20 bases. The full variable domain, rest sourced from reference TRBV19 and TRBJ1-5, is DGGITQSPKYLFRKEGQNVTLSCEQNLNHDAMYWYRQDPGQGLRLIYYSQIVNDFQKGDIAEGYSVSREKKESFPLTVTSAQKNPTAFYLCASTHRAASGQPQHFGDGTRLSIL.

In this sample, this clonotype turned up a few times. V gene TRBV6-1 combines with J gene TRBJ2-7; D is unclear. CDR3 length: 13 amino acids. The V end was cut by 0 bases, the J end by 4 bases, with 7 bases between. CDR1 MNHNS and CDR2 SASEGT come from the germline V gene. The CDR3 sequence: CASSEAGEYEQYF. The DNA for the CDR3 is TGTGCCAGCAGTGAAGCGGGCGAATACGAGCAGTACTTC.

The chain employs TRBV7-6 and TRBJ1-6, with D unclear. The CDR3 covers 15 residues. The V and J ends lost 5 bases and 11 bases respectively, with 19 bases between them. Germline loops: CDR1 SGHVS, CDR2 FNYEAQ. The CDR3 DNA follows: TGTGCCAGCAGCCCTGACCCCACTGGTAGTACACCCCTCCACTTT. It is translated as CASSPDPTGSTPLHF.

There are a few counts of this clonotype. The chain links TRBV7-2 to TRBJ2-1; D ambiguous. V lost 4 bases to trimming and J lost 6 bases, with 16 bases between them. Germline CDR1 reads SGHTA; CDR2 reads FQGNSA. The CDR3 is 15 residues long. The CDR3 region is CASSSWPDARNEQFF. Written as DNA, the CDR3 is TGTGCCAGCAGCTCCTGGCCGGACGCCCGCAATGAGCAGTTCTTC.

The chain is built from TRBV6-1 and TRBJ2-5; no firm D call. From germline, CDR1 is MNHNS and CDR2 SASEGT. The CDR3 is 15 residues long. Between the trimmed V and J ends, which lost 7 bases and 1 base, there was a span of 16 bases. The CDR3 reads CASTSLGRVQETQYF. The CDR3 nucleotides are TGTGCCAGCACATCTCTAGGCCGGGTCCAAGAGACCCAGTACTTC.

The chain employs TRBV3-1 and TRBJ2-7; TRBD1 or TRBD2 may be the D gene (6 bases each). V dropped 4 bases and J dropped 1 base, with 29 bases sitting between them. The CDR3 covers 20 residues. CDR1 LGHDT and CDR2 YNNKEL come from the germline V gene (reference sequence). The CDR3 nucleotides read TGTGCCAGCAGCCCCAGGGGTGCGGGGAGTTTGATCAGAGTTTCCTACGAGCAGTACTTC. It encodes CASSPRGAGSLIRVSYEQYF.